This T cell receptor (beta chain) appears in the sequencing data of a study of Ad26.COV2.S vaccination and SARS-CoV-2 variants. For the study at large: By the intramuscular route, Ad26.COV2.S was given once, or twice 56 days apart.

Study-wide findings and caveats: A substantial breadth of spike-specific CD8+ and CD4+ T cell responses after vaccination has been reported.

A word on this clone: Its antigen is undetermined.

TCRdb keeps only in-frame clones here, not all; method: immunoSEQ multiplex PCR. The sample lists hundreds of thousands of clones, 75% to 95% occurring once. As for treatment: approximately 18 received Ad26.COV2.S at low or high dose, single or two shots; about five received placebo; per-sample allocation not given. Material that was analyzed had been drawn on day 63 after the first vaccine or placebo injection. In Boston, the donor was an adult between 18-55 years of age. V was cut by 6 bases and J by 8 bases, with 14 bases left in between. Germline V gene sequence: CDR1 MRHNA, CDR2 SNTAGT. CDR3 length: 12 amino acids.

This receptor was identified in a person aged 18-65 years who received the Ad26.COV2.S COVID-19 vaccine or a placebo. The sample here was peripheral blood, taken in a trial of Ad26.COV2.S vaccine versus placebo. The rearrangement uses TRBV6-4 and TRBJ2-7; D gene unclear. The DNA of the CDR3 is TGTGCCAGCAGGGACCCAGTTACGAAGCAGTACTTC. Protein: CASRDPVTKQYF.